This T cell receptor beta chain comes out of a study of blood T cells in healthy people across ages. A second PCR, run for about 6 to 11 cycles, used a sample-barcoded 5' primer plus a J-beta primer mix. There were at least 3 million CDR3-containing paired-end reads obtained from each sample. TCRdb re-analysed the 5' RACE reads in MiXCR, keeping a single row per CDR3 protein. The sample contains over a million distinct CDR3 sequences, 59% of which appear only once. Concerning this clonotype: The target antigen is unknown.

This CDR3 contains 13 residues. The V gene lost 5 bases and the J gene lost 7 bases, with 11 bases spanning the gap. Germline CDR1 MNHEY, CDR2 SMNVEV (reference sequence). Study outcomes and limitations: Expanded clonotype shifts may have been confounded, as the donors had an unknown CMV status. Naive CD4+ cell counts and diversity both ran higher in long-lived than in aged donors.

This clonotype originated in a man between 18 and 29 years old in good health. The rearrangement links TRBV27 to TRBJ1-4; maybe TRBD1 (5 bases). The source material was blood. The CDR3 sequence: CASSRQGVEKLFF. CDR3 bases: TGTGCCAGCAGTCGGCAGGGCGTTGAAAAACTGTTTTTT.